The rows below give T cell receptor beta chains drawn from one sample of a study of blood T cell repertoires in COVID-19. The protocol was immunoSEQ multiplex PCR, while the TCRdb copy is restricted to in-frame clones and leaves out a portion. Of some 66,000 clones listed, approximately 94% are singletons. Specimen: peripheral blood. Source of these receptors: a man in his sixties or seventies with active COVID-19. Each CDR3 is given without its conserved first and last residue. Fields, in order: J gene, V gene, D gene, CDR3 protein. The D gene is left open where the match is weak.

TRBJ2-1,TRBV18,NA,ASSQLLGGANEQF
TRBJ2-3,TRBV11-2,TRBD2,ASSLSLAGGPSTDTQY
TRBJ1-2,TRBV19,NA,ASTDQGIGGYT
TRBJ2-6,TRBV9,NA,ASSVDGEAGANVLT
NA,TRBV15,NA,ATSRDPSGEQF
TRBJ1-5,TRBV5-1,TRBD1,ASSTTGGEDQPQH
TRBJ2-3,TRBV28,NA,ASSFGGTFNLPDTQY
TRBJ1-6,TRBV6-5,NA,ASGRISSSPLH
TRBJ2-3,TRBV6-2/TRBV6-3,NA,ASSLLGDSYTDTQY
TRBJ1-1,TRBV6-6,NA,ASSYSARNTEAF
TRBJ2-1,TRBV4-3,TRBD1,ASSQDPEGQGMGEQF
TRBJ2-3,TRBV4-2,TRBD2,ASSPRGGGADTQY
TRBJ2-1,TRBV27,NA,ASSLQAGSYNEQF
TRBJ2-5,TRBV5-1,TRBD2,ASSLDLAGGQTQY
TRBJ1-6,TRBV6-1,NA,ASSDRDKPPLH
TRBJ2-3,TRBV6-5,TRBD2,ATLLADTDTQY
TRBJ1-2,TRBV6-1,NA,ASSETAGESYGYT
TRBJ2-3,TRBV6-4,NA,ASSDSGDTQY
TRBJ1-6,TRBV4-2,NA,ASSQGTDNSPLH
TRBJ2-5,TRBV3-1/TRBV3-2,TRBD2,ASSQDLAGETQY
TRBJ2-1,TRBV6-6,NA,ASSYLAHEQF
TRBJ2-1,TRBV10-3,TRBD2,AISFASGGANEQF
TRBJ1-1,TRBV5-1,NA,ASSLLSLNTEAF
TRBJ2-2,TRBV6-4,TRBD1,ASSVKGQGTTGELF
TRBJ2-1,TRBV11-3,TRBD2,ASSERVAGGWNEQF
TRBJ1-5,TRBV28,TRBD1,ASKRTGGNQPQH
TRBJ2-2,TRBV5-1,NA,ASSLGGRGTGELF
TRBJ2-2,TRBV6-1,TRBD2,ASSERGGPGELF
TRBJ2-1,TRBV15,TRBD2,ATSRTGTSGYNEQF
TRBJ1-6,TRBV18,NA,ASSPSSYNSPLH
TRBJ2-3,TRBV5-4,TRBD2,ASSTGTSGGAATDTQY